A selection of T cell receptor beta chains follows, all from one sample in a study of shared clonotypes between healthy human individuals. Using immunoSEQ multiplex PCR, the repertoire was profiled, and TCRdb retains in-frame clones only, with some absent. The sample lists roughly 650,000 clones; roughly 96% were seen once. The sequenced material came from naive CD8+ T cells sorted from blood. The receptors come from a woman between 25 and 40 years old in good health. Both conserved end residues are part of each CDR3. The D gene is left open where the match is weak. A row's size may be missing; if present it is once, few, many or a size class.

d_call	j_call	v_call	clone_size	cdr3_nt	cdr3_aa
NA	TRBJ1-1	TRBV28	NA	TGTGCCAGTAACACCATACAGGAATTGGGCACTGAAGCTTTCTTT	CASNTIQELGTEAFF
TRBD2	TRBJ2-3	TRBV5-1	NA	TGCGCCAGCACCCCTAGCGGGAGTTTTAGATCGTTAGATACGCAGTATTTT	CASTPSGSFRSLDTQYF
NA	TRBJ1-6	TRBV6-1	once	TGTGCCAGCAGTGAACCTGGACGGATGGAAACTTTATTTCCCCTCCACTTT	CASSEPGRMETLFPLHF
NA	TRBJ1-1	TRBV9	NA	TGTGCCAGCAGCCCTAGTGGGAGAATGGGAGCGAACACTGAAGCTTTCTTT	CASSPSGRMGANTEAFF
NA	TRBJ2-7	TRBV2	NA	TGTGCCAGCAGTACCGCTGAACAGGGCTATACCTACGAGCAGTACTTC	CASSTAEQGYTYEQYF
NA	TRBJ2-7	TRBV27	NA	TGTGCCAGCAGTCCAACGGACATGACCTACGAGCAGTACTTC	CASSPTDMTYEQYF
TRBD2	TRBJ2-3	TRBV7-9	NA	TGTGCCAGCAGCTCCGCGGGAGGCGGCACAGATACGCAGTATTTT	CASSSAGGGTDTQYF
NA	TRBJ2-1	TRBV19	few	TGTGCCAGTAGTATAATGCAGGGACCGAATGAGCAGTTCTTC	CASSIMQGPNEQFF
NA	TRBJ2-7	TRBV5-1	NA	TGCGCCAGCAGCCATCCGGGACGCACCTACGAGCAGTACTTC	CASSHPGRTYEQYF
NA	TRBJ1-5	TRBV5-6	NA	TGTGCCAGCAGCTCGGGACATGACAATCAGCCCCAGCATTTT	CASSSGHDNQPQHF
TRBD1	TRBJ2-5	TRBV7-9	NA	TGTGCCAGCAGCTCGACAGGGCCTAACCCGAAGACCCAGTACTTC	CASSSTGPNPKTQYF
TRBD2	TRBJ2-4	TRBV27	NA	TGTGCCAGCAGTCAACTAGCGGAAATAAACATTCAGTACTTC	CASSQLAEINIQYF
NA	TRBJ2-1	TRBV5-1	NA	TGCGCCAGCAGCTGGAACGGGGGCTCCTACAATGAGCAGTTCTTC	CASSWNGGSYNEQFF
TRBD2	TRBJ2-7	TRBV28	NA	TGTGCCAGCAATCTAGCGGGAGGGAGCTACGAGCAGTACTTC	CASNLAGGSYEQYF
NA	TRBJ1-5	TRBV2	NA	TGTGCCAGCAACCAGGGAGGCAATCAGCCCCAGCATTTT	CASNQGGNQPQHF
NA	TRBJ1-1	TRBV6-1	NA	TGTGCCAGCAGTGGAGATACCCTGGCAGGAGGCACTGAAGCTTTCTTT	CASSGDTLAGGTEAFF
TRBD2	TRBJ2-7	TRBV7-9	NA	TGTGCCAGCAGCTTAGGCGGGCTAGCGGGGGCCCTAAGGATGGAGCAGTACTTC	CASSLGGLAGALRMEQYF
NA	TRBJ2-2	TRBV2	NA	TGTGCCAGCATTTCCGGGCCTAACACCGGGGAGCTGTTTTTT	CASISGPNTGELFF
NA	TRBJ2-1	TRBV19	NA	TGTGCCAGTAGGAACCAGGGCTACAATGAGCAGTTCTTC	CASRNQGYNEQFF
NA	TRBJ2-2	TRBV27	NA	TGTGCCAGCAGTTTACCCTCGAGGACCGGGGAGCTGTTTTTT	CASSLPSRTGELFF
NA	TRBJ2-1	TRBV5-6	NA	TGTGCCAGCAGCGAGACCGGGTTCTCAGCCAATGAGCAGTTCTTC	CASSETGFSANEQFF
TRBD2	TRBJ2-7	TRBV27	NA	TGTGCCAGCTCACTAGCGGGAGCCTACGAGCAGTACTTC	CASSLAGAYEQYF
TRBD1	TRBJ2-2	TRBV5-1	NA	TGCGCCAGCAGCATTAACGGACAGGGGGCGCGACGGGAGCTGTTTTTT	CASSINGQGARRELFF
NA	TRBJ1-2	TRBV6-5	NA	TGTGCCAGCAGTACCTGGGACGGTGCTAACTATGGCTACACCTTC	CASSTWDGANYGYTF
TRBD2	TRBJ2-7	TRBV9	NA	TGTGCCAGCAGCGCCAAGCGGGAGCGGGGCGAGCAGTACTTC	CASSAKRERGEQYF
TRBD2	TRBJ2-7	TRBV7-9	NA	TGTGCCAGCAGCTTAGGGGTGGGAGCGGGAGACACCTACGAGCAGTACTTC	CASSLGVGAGDTYEQYF
NA	TRBJ2-1	TRBV5-1	NA	TGCGCCAGCAGCTTGGCGAGCGGTGAGCAGTTCTTC	CASSLASGEQFF
NA	TRBJ1-2	TRBV19	NA	TGTGCCAGTAGTATAGACGAACTTTGGTGGTATGGCTACACCTTC	CASSIDELWWYGYTF
TRBD1	TRBJ1-2	TRBV13	once	TGTGCCAGTCGCATCCAGGGGGTGATCCATGGCTACACCTTC	CASRIQGVIHGYTF
NA	TRBJ1-2	TRBV7-8	NA	TGTGCCAGCAGCTTAGATCCGGGGGGTAGCTATGGCTACACCTTC	CASSLDPGGSYGYTF
NA	TRBJ1-2	TRBV30	NA	TGTGCCTGGAGTCCCATGGGGGCCCTCTATGGCTACACCTTC	CAWSPMGALYGYTF
NA	TRBJ2-1	TRBV27	NA	TGTGCCAGCAGTTTGGGCAGCCGGGCCTACAATGAGCAGTTCTTC	CASSLGSRAYNEQFF
NA	TRBJ1-5	TRBV5-6	NA	TGTGCCAGCAGCGTGGACAGCAATCAGCCCCAGCATTTT	CASSVDSNQPQHF
NA	TRBJ2-7	TRBV5-4	NA	TGTGCCAGCAGCTCTGGAGTGACTTACGAGCAGTACTTC	CASSSGVTYEQYF
NA	TRBJ2-7	TRBV7-9	NA	TGTGCCAGCAGCTTTGAAGGGAACTACGAGCAGTACTTC	CASSFEGNYEQYF
NA	TRBJ2-1	TRBV19	NA	TGTGCCAGTAGGAGGGGATCCAATGAGCAGTTCTTC	CASRRGSNEQFF
NA	TRBJ2-7	TRBV5-4	NA	TGTGCCAGCAGCGCCGGGGAGTCGGAGGACGAGCAGTACTTC	CASSAGESEDEQYF